This TCR beta chain was captured in a study of T cells after yellow fever vaccination. Study context: Those fractions that held only low numbers of cells were prepared using the SMART-Seq v4 Ultra Low Input RNA kit.

Germline V lookup: CDR1 DFQATT, CDR2 SNEGSKA (reference sequence). The CDR3 extends over 12 amino acids. The V end was cut by 0 bases, the J end by 8 bases, with 10 bases between. This clonotype was counted only a few times. Antigen unknown. As TCR cDNA was made by 5'RACE template switching, a universal primer site and UMIs were added. Each CDR3 protein gets one entry after TCRdb re-called the 5' RACE reads with MiXCR. The data hold around 260,000 distinct CDR3 sequences, with around 5.3% observed a single time. Study findings and constraints: Booster samples showed a return of most primary-vaccination clones (around 96% CD4, around 85% CD8). A secondary response was less intense yet reached its peak sooner, at day 5 versus 15.

V is TRBV20-1 and J is TRBJ1-2; D not resolved. The sample here was CD4+ T cells sorted from PBMCs, taken on the day of the yellow fever booster vaccination. This clonotype was obtained from a man younger than 35 who received the YFV17D yellow fever vaccine. In DNA form, the CDR3 reads TGCAGTGCTAGAGATCGGGGATGGGGCTACACCTTC. It is translated as CSARDRGWGYTF.